This T cell receptor beta chain was observed in a study of OX40 agonist ivuxolimab in advanced cancers. General observations from the study: The expanded peripheral T cells' antigen specificity was not determined.

V lost 2 bases and J 2 bases, leaving 16 bases between the germline ends. CDR1 is SNHLY, CDR2 FYNNEI, per germline. This CDR3 spans 17 amino acids. Repertoires were generated with immunoSEQ multiplex PCR, while TCRdb's copy carries only in-frame clones and drops some. Here the sample spans fewer than 55,000 clones, over 80% being singletons. Worth noting for this clone: What it recognizes is unknown.

Material: CD4+ or CD8+ T cells sorted from blood, obtained in a trial of the OX40 agonist ivuxolimab. The chain recombines TRBV2 with TRBJ1-5, with D hard to call. The clonotype originates from an adult with an advanced solid tumor such as melanoma, head and neck, liver or kidney cancer. The CDR3 spells CASSETGTEPGNQPQHF. The CDR3 nucleotides are TGTGCCAGCAGTGAAACCGGAACGGAGCCGGGCAATCAGCCCCAGCATTTT.